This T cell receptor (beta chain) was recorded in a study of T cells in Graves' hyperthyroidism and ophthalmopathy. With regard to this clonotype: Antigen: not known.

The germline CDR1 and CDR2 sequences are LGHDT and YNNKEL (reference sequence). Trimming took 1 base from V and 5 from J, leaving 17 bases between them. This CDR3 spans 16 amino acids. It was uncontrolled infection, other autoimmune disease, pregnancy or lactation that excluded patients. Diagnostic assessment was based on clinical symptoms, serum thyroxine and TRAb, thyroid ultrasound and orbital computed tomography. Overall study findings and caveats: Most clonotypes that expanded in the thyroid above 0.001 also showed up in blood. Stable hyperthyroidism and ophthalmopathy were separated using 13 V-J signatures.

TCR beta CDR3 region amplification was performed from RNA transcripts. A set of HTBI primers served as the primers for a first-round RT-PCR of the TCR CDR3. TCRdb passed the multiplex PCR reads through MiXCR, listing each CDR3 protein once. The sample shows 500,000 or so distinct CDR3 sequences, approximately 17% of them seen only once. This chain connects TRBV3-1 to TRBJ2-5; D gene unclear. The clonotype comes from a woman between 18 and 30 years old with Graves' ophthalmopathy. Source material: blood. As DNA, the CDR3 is TGTGCCAGCAGCCAAGTGGTCAGCGCCGCGTGGGAGACCCAGTACTTC. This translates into CASSQVVSAAWETQYF.